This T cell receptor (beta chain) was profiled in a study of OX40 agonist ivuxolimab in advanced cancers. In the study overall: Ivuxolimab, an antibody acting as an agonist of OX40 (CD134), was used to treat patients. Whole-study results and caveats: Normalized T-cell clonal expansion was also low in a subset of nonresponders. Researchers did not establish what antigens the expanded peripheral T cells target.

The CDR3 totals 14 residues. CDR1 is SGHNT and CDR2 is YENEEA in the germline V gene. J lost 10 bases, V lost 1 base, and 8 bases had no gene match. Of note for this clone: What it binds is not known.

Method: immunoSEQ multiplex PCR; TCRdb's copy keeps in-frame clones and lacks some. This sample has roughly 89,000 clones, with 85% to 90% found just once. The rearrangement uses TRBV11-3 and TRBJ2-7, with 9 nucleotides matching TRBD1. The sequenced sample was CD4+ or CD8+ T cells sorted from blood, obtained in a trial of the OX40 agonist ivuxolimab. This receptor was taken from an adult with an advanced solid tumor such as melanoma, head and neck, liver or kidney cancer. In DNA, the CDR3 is TGTGCCAGCAGCTTAGGGACAGGGGAGGGGAAACAGTACTTC. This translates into CASSLGTGEGKQYF.